The entry below gives a single T cell receptor beta chain sequence along with its context. The antigen this receptor binds is unknown. It has no much larger one-base neighbor in the sample; base qualities were not kept. V is pruned by 2 bases and J by 5 bases, leaving 3 bases of the junction without a gene match. Inclusive of the bounding cysteine and phenylalanine, the CDR3 is 14 residues long. Of all the DNA, just the CDR3 is kept, 42 bases in frame from base 1. From a lookup of the germline V gene (reference sequence), CDR1 and CDR2 are SEHNR and FQNEAQ. The sample comes from a study of shared clonotypes between healthy human individuals (dated by TCRdb to 2019 to 2021). With regard to the full study: The cohort comprised two women and a few men aged 18 to 49 years. Each donor's leukapheresis produced roughly between about 0.9 and 9.5 billion PBMCs. To estimate repertoire size and how much clonotype sharing occurs between individuals, the study deeply sequenced the blood TCR repertoires of five healthy adults. For each donor, three plates each were used for CD4 naive and CD4 memory, two plates were used for CD8 naive, and one plate was used for CD8 memory. To increase sequencing depth and limit assay-specific biases, different laboratories used diverse techniques to prepare libraries and sequence TCR repertoires. Results and caveats for the whole study, not just this receptor: When a handful of donors were compared, the shared fraction of clonotypes was about 5% for naive CD4, approximately 3.5% for naive CD8, more than 2% for memory CD4, and about 0.36% for memory CD8. Naive subsets generally had larger estimated clonotype richness than memory subsets did. Higher generation probabilities were observed for clonotypes shared by all four sorted-subset donors than for non-shared clonotypes. Based on pairwise subsampling, the degree of clonotype sharing among donors was expected to be affected by sequencing depth. Even with the large sequencing depth, rarefaction of the sorted-subset datasets indicated that sequencing was incomplete. The small number of donors limited the genetic and exposure-history diversity represented. Only blood was sampled, and tissue TCR repertoires likely differ from those in blood.

Using the deep immunoSEQ assay, TCR CDR3 regions were amplified from genomic DNA by multiplex PCR. For each cell subset, the extracted genomic DNA was distributed evenly across all wells of several immunoSEQ 96-well plates, and each plate served as one replicate. For sorted subsets, each replicate PCR was loaded with 150 to 250 ng genomic DNA, equivalent to 30,000 or so T cell genomes. Purified libraries were measured with a Qubit 3.0 fluorometer, size-checked on a Bioanalyzer 2100, and measured again with the KAPA Library Quantification kit. Every immunoSEQ 96-well plate was sequenced on a dedicated single-read 150-cycle Illumina NextSeq 550 flow cell. As for the original processing: Because only junctional sequences without quality scores were contained in the immunoSEQ output, filtering matching that applied to full-length reads could not be performed. Sequences were annotated with PyIR, a Python wrapper for IgBLAST v1.9, using IMGT germline references to assign V/J genes and CDR3. Reads were removed for weak V/J assignments (E-value above 1e-6), missing CDR3, stop codons, out-of-frame junctions, or ambiguous translated residues. V3J clonotypes were defined by identical inferred V gene, J gene, and CDR3 amino acid sequence. The percentage overlap between two repertoires was calculated by dividing the number of shared unique clonotypes by the size of the smaller repertoire. Repertoire richness was assessed with RTK rarefaction, the Chao1 estimator, and Recon v2.1 estimates of unobserved clonotypes. Generation probabilities were computed with OLGA for all TCRbeta clonotypes obtained by the gDNA method from several donors. Imported from immuneACCESS, the table was reduced by TCRdb to in-frame sequences with V and J called. These copies leave out some clones; in studies compared against another copy, an unresolved V gene accounts for under half, and the cause of the remainder is not known. From that table come the V and J calls and clone size; the DNA was used to work out D and trimming. The sample has around 550,000 clones on record, around 96% of them singletons. 0.06% of the sample lies in the top ten.

The donors were healthy, HIV-negative adults who had no recently reported acute infections or vaccinations. All donors were Caucasian adults living in Nashville, Tennessee, USA. CD4+ T cells were enriched by magnetic negative selection; naive cells were then positively selected on CD45RA, and the negative fraction formed the memory subset. Blood was collected by leukapheresis, and PBMCs were isolated by Ficoll-Histopaque density gradient centrifugation and then cryopreserved in liquid nitrogen vapor phase. Purity and quantity of every magnetically sorted T cell population were checked by analytical flow cytometry. Genomic DNA was isolated from every sorted fraction and measured by UV absorbance on a Nanodrop 2000c.

This TCR derives from a woman in her twenties or thirties in good health. Source material: naive CD4+ T cells sorted from blood. Explained via the paper, the cell subset or site label denotes: CD45RA+ positively selected. The chain is assembled from TRBV7-9 and TRBJ2-3, with 8 bases in between that match TRBD2. Here the CDR3 is given as CASSLSLAGDTQYF. At the DNA level, the sequence is TGTGCCAGCAGCTTATCCCTAGCGGGAGATACGCAGTATTTT.